This T cell receptor beta chain was retrieved from a study of neurological immune-mediated disorders. The study's findings and limits: HTLV-1-associated myelopathy displayed the greatest TCR clonal expansion, and multiple sclerosis exhibited the smallest, lower than that of healthy controls. No expanded-clone CDR3 amino acid sequence recurred across subjects, suggesting private TCR-beta repertoires.

With 10-nucleotide random UMIs included, cDNA was synthesized by 5'RACE. TCRdb independently ran MiXCR on the 5' RACE reads; one entry per CDR3 protein. The table shows about 14,000 distinct CDR3 sequences, with roughly 6.9% occurring only once. The CDR3 extends over 14 amino acids. V lost 4 bases to trimming and J lost 2 bases; unmatched junction nucleotides: 2. This clonotype was detected ten times or more. The antigen is unknown. Healthy controls consisted of blood bank volunteers in Maryland, USA. The source is a woman aged 35 to 49 in good health. Sequenced sample: CD8+ T cells from blood. This sequence joins TRBV12-3 or TRBV12-4 and TRBJ1-3; 7 nucleotides match TRBD1. The CDR3 region is CASSYDRAGNTIYF. The CDR3 coding sequence is TGTGCCAGCAGTTATGACAGGGCTGGAAACACCATATATTTT.